Shown below are 19 T cell receptor beta chains from a single sample sequenced in a study of blood T cell repertoires in COVID-19 (dated by TCRdb to the early 2020s). The library was generated by the immunoSEQ multiplex PCR assay. Not all clones reach the TCRdb copy of this immuneACCESS table, which keeps in-frame sequences only. Checked studies attribute under half of the gap to unresolved V genes and leave the rest unexplained. The sample table lists a few hundred thousand clones, approximately 85% of them with a count of one. The ten largest clones capture 4% to 6% of the sample. The sequencing input was peripheral blood. The receptors stem from a man aged 45-60 years with active or convalescent COVID-19.

The chain has TRBV2 and TRBJ1-5; TRBD1 aligns across 11 bases. The CDR3 loop spans 16 amino acids. Germline V gene data show CDR1 as SNHLY and CDR2 as FYNNEI. V dropped 4 bases and J dropped 4; count of bases not matched to a gene: 6. The CDR3 DNA reads as TGTGCCAGCAGTGGGGACAGGGGGGTTTATAATCAGCCCCAGCATTTT. Translation gives CASSGDRGVYNQPQHF.

This clone was seen more than once but under ten times. The rearrangement links TRBV5-4 to TRBJ2-3; D not resolved. Trimming shortened V by 9 bases and J by 6 bases, and 14 bases separated the two germline ends. Germline V CDR1 and CDR2: SGHNT, YYREEE (reference sequence). This CDR3 comprises 12 residues. CDR3 loop: CATNMRSDTQYF. In DNA form, the CDR3 reads TGTGCCACCAACATGCGGTCTGATACGCAGTATTTT.

The chain employs TRBV7-2 and TRBJ1-2; maybe TRBD1 (5 bases). Germline V gene sequence: CDR1 SGHTA, CDR2 FQGNSA. V was clipped by 5 bases and J by 8 bases, with 21 bases between them. The CDR3 extends over 15 amino acids. As DNA, the CDR3 is TGTGCCAGCAGCCCGGTGTTGGGGCCACTCTACGGCTACACCTTC. Translation: CASSPVLGPLYGYTF.

The chain couples TRBV28 to TRBJ1-2; 7 positions match TRBD1. CDR3 size: 14 residues. CDR1 and CDR2 (germline): MDHEN, SYDVKM. The ends lost 10 bases at V and 7 bases at J; junction bases unmatched: 15. The CDR3 loop reads CAIQSGTAYSGYTF. CDR3 in DNA: TGTGCCATCCAATCCGGGACAGCTTATAGTGGCTACACCTTC.

V and J are TRBV27 and TRBJ2-1, with 12 bases matching TRBD2. The germline V gene encodes CDR1 MNHEY and CDR2 SMNVEV (reference sequence). V trimming: 7 bases; J trimming: 7 bases; junction bases outside the gene matches: 8. This CDR3 is 15 amino acids long. CDR3 coding DNA: TGTGCCAGCACACGGACTAGCGGGATCGTTAATGAGCAGTTCTTC. It codes for CASTRTSGIVNEQFF.

The chain is built from TRBV16 and TRBJ2-1; the D is unclear. V lost 1 base to trimming and J lost 0 bases, with 7 bases between them. Germline-derived CDR1 and CDR2 are KGHSY and FQNENV. CDR3 length: 15 amino acids. The CDR3 region has the DNA TGTGCCAGCAGCCAATATAAGAGCTCCTACAATGAGCAGTTCTTC. Translating gives CASSQYKSSYNEQFF.

This chain joins TRBV7-9 and TRBJ2-1, with D perhaps matching TRBD2 (6 bases). CDR3 length: 12 amino acids. Germline V lookup: CDR1 SEHNR, CDR2 FQNEAQ (reference sequence). Trimming shortened V by 5 bases and J by 10 bases, and 12 bases separated the two germline ends. CDR3 DNA: TGTGCCAGCAGCGTCTTAGGGAGGGAGCAGTTCTTC. The encoded protein is CASSVLGREQFF. The full variable domain, its missing parts supplied by reference TRBV7-9 and TRBJ2-1, is DTGVSQNPRHKITKRGQNVTFRCDPISEHNRLYWYRQTLGQGPEFLTYFQNEAQLEKSRLLSDRFSAERPKGSFSTLEIQRTEQGDSAMYLCASSVLGREQFFGPGTRLTVL.

CDR3 sequence: CAWSVANEQFF. CDR3 nucleotides: TGTGCCTGGAGTGTGGCCAATGAGCAGTTCTTC. This sequence joins TRBV30 and TRBJ2-1; unclear D gene. This CDR3 comprises 11 residues. Germline values: CDR1 GTSNPN, CDR2 SVGIG (reference sequence). Deletions cut 0 bases from V and 6 bases from J, with 3 bases between. The full variable domain, with the rest looked up from reference TRBV30 and TRBJ2-1, is SQTIHQWPATLVQPVGSPLSLECTVEGTSNPNLYWYRQAAGRGLQLLFYSVGIGQISSEVPQNLSASRPQDRQFILSSKKLLLSDSGFYLCAWSVANEQFFGPGTRLTVL.

This chain joins TRBV25-1 and TRBJ2-2; TRBD1 matches 8 bases. Germline V lookup: CDR1 MGHDK, CDR2 SYGVNS. There are 16 residues in the CDR3. The V segment lost 8 bases and the J segment 4 bases; nucleotides outside the gene matches: 12. This CDR3 is CASRSGGRSGTGELFF. For the CDR3, the DNA is TGTGCCAGCCGCTCAGGGGGCAGGTCAGGCACCGGGGAGCTGTTTTTT.

This clone was counted between two and nine times. The chain couples TRBV6-5 to TRBJ2-1; 7 bases map to TRBD1. J lost 10 bases, V lost 6 bases, and 15 bases had no gene match. The CDR3 is 15 residues long. The germline CDR1 and CDR2 sequences are MNHEY and SVGAGI. In DNA form, the CDR3 reads TGTGCCAGCAGCCCCACAGGGGCGGCTTTCCGGGAGCAGTTCTTC. Its protein product is CASSPTGAAFREQFF.

The V call is TRBV2, the J call TRBJ2-2; D may be TRBD2 (5 bases). Trimming shortened V by 3 bases and J by 5 bases, and 13 bases separated the two germline ends. This CDR3 is 15 amino acids long. Looked up from germline, CDR1 is SNHLY and CDR2 is FYNNEI. The CDR3 DNA reads TGTGCCAGCAGTGAGTCCGGCGGAGGTACCGGGGAGCTGTTTTTT. Its translation is CASSESGGGTGELFF.

DNA of the CDR3: TGTGCCAGCAGCTTTCAGCGGGAGGATATGAACACCGGGGAGCTGTTTTTT. Translating it yields CASSFQREDMNTGELFF. The V call is TRBV13, the J call TRBJ2-2; TRBD2 matches 9 bases. Per the germline V gene, CDR1 is PRHDT and CDR2 is FYEKMQ (reference sequence). V lost 3 bases to trimming and J lost 1 base; unmatched junction nucleotides: 6. The CDR3 has 17 amino acids. Drawing the rest from reference TRBV13 and TRBJ2-2, the complete variable domain is AAGVIQSPRHLIKEKRETATLKCYPIPRHDTVYWYQQGPGQDPQFLISFYEKMQSDKGSIPDRFSAQQFSDYHSELNMSSLELGDSALYFCASSFQREDMNTGELFFGEGSRLTVL.

The chain uses TRBV7-2 and TRBJ1-2; 10 bases line up with TRBD1. Germline V gene sequence: CDR1 SGHTA, CDR2 FQGNSA. The CDR3 consists of 15 residues. V trimming: 6 bases; J trimming: 8 bases; junction bases outside the gene matches: 12. The CDR3 protein is CASRSPGQGIGGYTF. The CDR3 DNA follows: TGTGCCAGCAGATCTCCGGGACAGGGGATCGGCGGCTACACCTTC.

The V gene is TRBV7-9, the J gene TRBJ2-7; 7 bases are shared with TRBD2. V shed 6 bases and J 5 bases; nucleotides not matched to a gene: 19. This CDR3 region has 17 residues. Germline-derived CDR1 and CDR2 are SEHNR and FQNEAQ (reference sequence). The CDR3 DNA reads TGTGCCAGCAGTTTAACCCGAGGGCGGGAGAACGAACACGAGCAGTACTTC. This codes for CASSLTRGRENEHEQYF.

The rearrangement links TRBV30 to TRBJ1-1; D is unresolved. From germline, CDR1 is GTSNPN and CDR2 SVGIG (reference sequence). Trimming left V 2 bases short and J 0 bases short, with 13 bases between. The CDR3 has 15 residues. CDR3 DNA sequence: TGTGCCTGGAGTCCTCGCGGGCTCCTGAACACTGAAGCTTTCTTT. It codes for CAWSPRGLLNTEAFF.

This clone was observed a single time. This chain uses TRBV9 with TRBJ1-2; TRBD1 agrees at 8 bases. The germline V gene encodes CDR1 SGDLS and CDR2 YYNGEE. The CDR3 is 13 residues long. J lost 7 bases, V lost 4 bases, and 6 bases had no gene match. In nucleotides, the CDR3 is TGTGCCAGCAGCAAGGACAGGGAGGGTGGCTACACCTTC. This encodes CASSKDREGGYTF. Based on the CDR3 plus reference TRBV9 and TRBJ1-2, the full variable domain is DSGVTQTPKHLITATGQRVTLRCSPRSGDLSVYWYQQSLDQGLQFLIQYYNGEERAKGNILERFSAQQFPDLHSELNLSSLELGDSALYFCASSKDREGGYTFGSGTRLTVV.

The J gene is TRBJ1-2, the V gene TRBV6-5; D remains ambiguous. With 4 bases removed from V and 2 bases from J, the gap between germline ends came to 8 bases. This CDR3 region has 13 residues. Per germline, CDR1 MNHEY and CDR2 SVGAGI. In nucleotides, the CDR3 is TGTGCCAGCAGTTTGGGCGGGAACTATGGCTACACCTTC. Translation gives CASSLGGNYGYTF.

A remark on this clone: Other nucleotide sequences in the sample specify the same CDR3. The gene calls are TRBV15 and TRBJ1-5; D is perhaps TRBD1 (5 bases). The germline CDR1 and CDR2 sequences are LNHNV and YYDKDF (reference sequence). This CDR3 has 14 amino acids. Trimming removed 0 bases from V and 2 bases from J, with 5 bases in between. In DNA form, the CDR3 reads TGTGCCACCAGCAGAGACAGGGGCAATCAGCCCCAGCATTTT. Translation: CATSRDRGNQPQHF.

The rearrangement links TRBV30 to TRBJ2-7; TRBD1 aligns across 10 bases. The V gene end was trimmed by 4 bases and the J gene end by 3 bases; junction bases not matched to a gene: 6. CDR3 length: 14 residues. Germline-derived CDR1 and CDR2 are GTSNPN and SVGIG (reference sequence). In nucleotides, the CDR3 is TGTGCCTGGACCGGGACAGGGGCCGGCTACGAGCAGTACTTC. Protein product: CAWTGTGAGYEQYF.